This T cell receptor beta chain was sequenced during a study of control samples from healthy donors and cancer patients. Germline CDR1 SGHDN, CDR2 FVKESK. The V and J ends lost 1 base and 5 bases respectively, with 5 bases between them. The CDR3 length is 13 residues. The method was immunoSEQ multiplex PCR; TCRdb's version includes in-frame clones alone and lacks a portion of them. The data show fewer than 200,000 clones, around 90% seen once. The sequencing sample was made of blood. The chain couples TRBV14 to TRBJ2-2; tentative D call: TRBD2 (5 bases). This receptor was identified in a man aged 25-40 years in good health. The DNA for the CDR3 is TGTGCCAGCAGCCAAGGGAGGACCGGGGAGCTGTTTTTT. It specifies CASSQGRTGELFF.